The T cell receptor beta chain under discussion was sequenced for a study of T cells in Graves' hyperthyroidism and ophthalmopathy. This clonotype was counted at least ten times. Antigen unknown. RNA transcripts were the template for amplifying TCR beta CDR3 regions. Initially, a first-round RT-PCR of the TCR CDR3 employed the HTBI primer set. MiXCR, applied by TCRdb to the multiplex PCR reads, yields one record per CDR3 protein. The table records some 600,000 distinct CDR3 sequences, over 11% of them present only once. Findings and limits, study-wide: Before onset, ophthalmopathy was predicted by the model a median around 6 months earlier. Peripheral blood also featured most of the thyroid clonotypes expanded above 0.001.

Trimming cost V 7 bases and J 8 bases, with 8 bases left between them. The CDR3 covers 11 residues. Germline V lookup: CDR1 MNHNS, CDR2 SASEGT. Exclusion of patients followed from uncontrolled infection, other autoimmune disease, pregnancy or lactation. The chain uses TRBV6-1 and TRBJ1-4, with D uncertain. This TCR was recovered from a woman under 40 with Graves' hyperthyroidism that later progressed to Graves' ophthalmopathy. Sample: blood. The CDR3, as DNA: TGTGCCAGCAAAACGGGCGAAAAACTGTTTTTT. Its protein product is CASKTGEKLFF.